Presented here are 15 T cell receptor beta chains from one specimen sequenced in a study of CD8 T cells in Susac syndrome. After extraction with the RNeasy kit, roughly 0.5 to 1 ug of the RNA was reverse transcribed using random hexamers. One entry per CDR3 protein, called by TCRdb with MiXCR from the immunoSEQ multiplex PCR reads. The table lists approximately 200,000 distinct CDR3 sequences, more than 90% of them singletons. Sequencing input: CD4+ T cells from PBMCs. The origin of the receptors is a human donor with multiple sclerosis.

V and J are TRBV4-2 and TRBJ2-6; no clear D. Germline values: CDR1 LGHNA, CDR2 YNFKEQ. V was shortened by 4 bases and J by 0 bases, with 13 bases between the two germline ends. The CDR3 length is 17 residues. Written as DNA, the CDR3 is TGTGCCAGCAGCCGGATCGACTTCCCCTCTGGGGCCAACGTCCTGACTTTC. Amino acid sequence: CASSRIDFPSGANVLTF.

The chain has TRBV12-3 or TRBV12-4 and TRBJ2-7; D uncertain. This CDR3 contains 15 residues. Trimming removed 3 bases at V and 5 bases at J, with 17 bases between. CDR3 protein: CASSFAQLPRDEQYF. CDR3 nucleotides: TGTGCCAGCAGTTTCGCACAACTGCCCCGCGACGAGCAGTACTTC.

The chain uses TRBV30 and TRBJ2-2; 9 nucleotides line up with TRBD2. Germline loops: CDR1 GTSNPN, CDR2 SVGIG (reference sequence). This CDR3 contains 16 residues. V lost 1 base and J lost 4; bases outside the gene matches: 7. The CDR3 region is CAWSGIAGAGTGELFF. As DNA, the CDR3 is TGTGCCTGGAGTGGGATAGCGGGAGCAGGCACCGGGGAGCTGTTTTTT.

The chain uses TRBV20-1 and TRBJ2-5, with unresolved D. Deletions cut 3 bases from V and 0 bases from J, with 11 bases between. The germline V gene has CDR1 DFQATT and CDR2 SNEGSKA (reference sequence). This CDR3 has 14 residues. For the CDR3, the DNA is TGCAGTGCTAGTTCCGCGCGGTACCAAGAGACCCAGTACTTC. Translation: CSASSARYQETQYF.

The V and J genes are TRBV3-1 and TRBJ1-1; a weak D match, TRBD1 (5 bases). V shed 3 bases and J shed 3 bases, with 20 bases lying between them. CDR3 size: 17 residues. Looked up from germline, CDR1 is LGHDT and CDR2 is YNNKEL (reference sequence). The CDR3 DNA reads TGTGCCAGCAGCCAGAGCGCGGCCGGGGGGAGGGACACTGAAGCTTTCTTT. Amino acid sequence: CASSQSAAGGRDTEAFF.

The V call is TRBV27, the J call TRBJ2-3; 9 bases match TRBD2. CDR1 MNHEY and CDR2 SMNVEV come from the germline V gene (reference sequence). The CDR3 spans 14 residues. Trimming cost V 6 bases and J 5 bases; bases outside gene matches: 6. CDR3 residues: CASRSSGRGDTQYF. The CDR3 bases are TGTGCCAGCAGGAGTAGCGGGAGAGGAGATACGCAGTATTTT.

The V gene is TRBV28, the J gene TRBJ2-1; 11 bases match TRBD2. Germline V gives CDR1 MDHEN, CDR2 SYDVKM. The CDR3 contains 15 residues. Unmatched junction bases numbered 10, after V lost 4 bases and J lost 11 bases. CDR3 region: CASSWGTSGLFKQFF. CDR3 sequence (DNA): TGTGCCAGCAGTTGGGGGACTAGCGGACTGTTTAAGCAGTTCTTC.

This chain uses TRBV14 with TRBJ2-5; D not resolved. CDR1 is SGHDN, CDR2 FVKESK, per germline. V lost 1 base, J lost 0 bases, and 3 bases lay in between. The CDR3 is 13 amino acids. The CDR3 DNA sequence: TGTGCCAGCAGCCAAGTATACCAAGAGACCCAGTACTTC. Translated, it gives CASSQVYQETQYF.

This chain joins TRBV5-4 and TRBJ2-1; D is unclear. V dropped 1 base and J dropped 5 bases, with 7 bases sitting between them. The CDR3 runs 13 residues. CDR1 and CDR2 from the germline V gene are SGHNT and YYREEE (reference sequence). CDR3 nucleotide sequence: TGTGCCAGCAGCTTGTTTGGACACAATGAGCAGTTCTTC. Translating it yields CASSLFGHNEQFF.

The rearrangement links TRBV2 to TRBJ2-5; maybe TRBD1 (6 bases). CDR3 length equals 14 residues. Germline V gene sequence: CDR1 SNHLY, CDR2 FYNNEI. The germline V and J ends were trimmed by 5 bases and 5 bases, with 15 bases remaining between them. CDR3 bases: TGTGCCAGCAGTCCCGCCGCAGGGGAGGAGACCCAGTACTTC. It encodes CASSPAAGEETQYF. The whole variable domain, remainder taken from reference TRBV2 and TRBJ2-5, is EPEVTQTPSHQVTQMGQEVILRCVPISNHLYFYWYRQILGQKVEFLVSFYNNEISEKSEIFDDQFSVERPDGSNFTLKIRSTKLEDSAMYFCASSPAAGEETQYFGPGTRLLVL.

The V and J genes are TRBV12-3 or TRBV12-4 and TRBJ2-6; perhaps D is TRBD1 or TRBD2 (5 bases each). The CDR3 has 16 residues. V lost 7 bases to trimming and J lost 0 bases, with 13 bases between them. The CDR3 region is CASTSGTISGANVLTF. The CDR3 DNA is TGTGCCAGCACCTCCGGGACCATCTCTGGGGCCAACGTCCTGACTTTC.

The chain links TRBV5-1 to TRBJ2-3, with 8 bases lining up with TRBD2. Germline trimming cut 4 bases from V and 4 bases from J; bases unmatched to any gene: 5. The CDR3 consists of 14 residues. Per germline, CDR1 SGHRS and CDR2 YFSETQ. CDR3 sequence reads: CASSRAGDSDTQYF. DNA of the CDR3: TGCGCCAGCAGCCGAGCGGGAGACTCAGATACGCAGTATTTT.

V usage is TRBV9 and J usage is TRBJ2-1; 7 bases agree with TRBD2. CDR1 is SGDLS and CDR2 is YYNGEE in the germline V gene. The CDR3 covers 14 residues. J was trimmed by 6 bases and V by 0 bases; bases with no gene match: 3. CDR3 nucleotides: TGTGCCAGCAGCGTAGGCGGGAGTGGCAATGAGCAGTTCTTC. It encodes CASSVGGSGNEQFF.

V usage is TRBV20-1 and J usage is TRBJ2-1; D is unclear. Germline V lookup: CDR1 DFQATT, CDR2 SNEGSKA (reference sequence). The CDR3 has 11 amino acids. V shed 2 bases and J shed 9 bases, with 8 bases lying between them. The CDR3 region is CSARLDGEQFF. DNA for the CDR3: TGCAGTGCTAGATTAGATGGTGAGCAGTTCTTC.

A single count supports this clonotype. This chain uses TRBV4-1 with TRBJ2-4; D is tentatively TRBD1 or TRBD2 (5 bases each). From germline, CDR1 is MGHRA and CDR2 YSYEKL. V lost 3 bases to trimming and J lost 0 bases, with 12 bases between them. The CDR3 spans 16 residues. CDR3 in amino acids: CASSQEDILAKNIQYF. CDR3 nucleotides: TGCGCCAGCAGCCAGGAGGACATTCTAGCCAAAAACATTCAGTACTTC.